This TCR beta chain is drawn from a study of PD-1 blockade in classical Hodgkin lymphoma. Study-level findings and limits: Patients with a complete response exhibited baseline diversity comparable to newly diagnosed patients. Exclusion covered patients beginning nivolumab under 1 year post-ASCT. Lower baseline TCR diversity was reported for newly diagnosed patients than for healthy donors.

Time point reported: cycle 4 day 1 (C4D1), after 6 weeks of nivolumab. Relapse after autologous stem cell transplantation occurred in every patient, and brentuximab vedotin exposure varied. Method: immunoSEQ multiplex PCR; TCRdb's copy keeps in-frame clones and lacks some. The sample lists some 95,000 clones; about nine tenths were seen once. For this clone: Its antigen is unidentified.

V lost 2 bases, J lost 5 bases, and 6 bases lay in between. This CDR3 region has 13 residues. Germline assignment: CDR1 MNHEY and CDR2 SVGAGI. The material sequenced was peripheral blood mononuclear cells (PBMCs), taken before the fourth cycle of nivolumab. The TCR comes from a human donor with classical Hodgkin lymphoma. The chain employs TRBV6-5 and TRBJ1-4; D ambiguous. CDR3 loop: CASSYRGNEKLFF. CDR3 DNA sequence: TGTGCCAGCAGTTACAGAGGGAATGAAAAACTGTTTTTT.